The 14 T cell receptor beta chains listed next were all sequenced from one sample in a study of radiation and T cells in renal cell carcinoma. TCRdb keeps only in-frame clones here, not all; method: immunoSEQ multiplex PCR. The sample includes approximately 15,000 clones, approximately 56% of them seen just once. The treatment denotes: treatment-naive control, cytoreductive nephrectomy. Source: tumor tissue, taken from a patient whose treatment was nephrectomy without radiotherapy. These TCRs come from a man in his forties or fifties with renal cell carcinoma.

The sample holds a few counts of this clone. This chain connects TRBV4-1 to TRBJ2-4, with D perhaps TRBD2 (6 bases). Germline CDR1 and CDR2: MGHRA and YSYEKL. Trimming cost V 0 bases and J 4 bases, with 16 bases left between them. The CDR3 covers 17 residues. CDR3 loop: CASSQEGGAGFKNIQYF. CDR3 DNA: TGCGCCAGCAGCCAAGAAGGAGGGGCTGGTTTTAAAAACATTCAGTACTTC.

This rearrangement joins TRBV6-8 to TRBJ2-3; TRBD1 aligns across 7 bases. Germline trimming cut 2 bases from V and 1 base from J; bases unmatched to any gene: 3. This CDR3 region has 15 residues. CDR1 is MNHGY and CDR2 is SAAAGT in the germline V gene. This chain's CDR3 is CASSYLGTGTDTQYF. Here the CDR3 DNA reads TGTGCCAGCAGTTACCTGGGGACAGGCACAGATACGCAGTATTTT.

The chain has TRBV5-1 and TRBJ2-5; 8 nucleotides match TRBD2. The CDR3 length is 15 residues. Unmatched junction bases numbered 5, after V lost 3 bases and J lost 1 base. The germline gives CDR1 SGHRS, CDR2 YFSETQ. CDR3 loop: CASSSGGGPQETQYF. Written as DNA, the CDR3 is TGCGCCAGCAGCTCGGGCGGGGGGCCCCAAGAGACCCAGTACTTC.

The chain combines TRBV4-2 with TRBJ1-2; D gene unclear. Trimming cost V 0 bases and J 8 bases, with 13 bases left between them. The CDR3 runs to 14 residues. Germline V gene sequence: CDR1 LGHNA, CDR2 YNFKEQ. In DNA, the CDR3 is TGTGCCAGCAGCCAAGATCGAACAGCTCTCGGCTACACCTTC. Amino acid sequence: CASSQDRTALGYTF.

By its share, this clone is large (0.1 to 1%). The chain joins TRBV7-9 to TRBJ1-4; D not resolved. The CDR3 spans 12 residues. V was cut by 3 bases and J by 12 bases, with 11 bases left in between. Germline-derived CDR1 and CDR2 are SEHNR and FQNEAQ (reference sequence). For the CDR3, the DNA is TGTGCCAGCAGCTTCGTGATATCCCAACTGTTTTTT. Amino acid sequence: CASSFVISQLFF.

The chain links TRBV18 to TRBJ1-1, with D maybe TRBD1 (5 bases). Per germline, CDR1 KGHSH and CDR2 LQKENI. The CDR3 extends over 16 amino acids. Between the trimmed V and J ends, which lost 7 bases and 0 bases, there was a span of 18 bases. The CDR3 protein is CASLDPGVGLNTEAFF. CDR3 nucleotides: TGTGCCAGCTTGGACCCGGGGGTCGGGCTGAACACTGAAGCTTTCTTT.

The chain has TRBV6-1 and TRBJ1-6, with TRBD1 matching 8 bases. Trimming at V came to 6 bases and at J to 9 bases, leaving 7 bases not matched to a gene. Germline-derived CDR1 and CDR2 are MNHNS and SASEGT. This CDR3 region has 14 residues. The CDR3 sequence: CASSRDRQFSPLHF. The CDR3 coding sequence is TGTGCCAGCAGCCGGGACAGGCAATTTTCACCCCTCCACTTT.

The chain is built from TRBV5-4 and TRBJ1-2; 7 bases are a match to TRBD1. Germline assignment: CDR1 SGHNT and CDR2 YYREEE (reference sequence). This CDR3 spans 15 amino acids. J lost 4 bases, V lost 4 bases, and 10 bases had no gene match. CDR3 amino acids: CASSPHRAGGYGYTF. The CDR3 bases are TGTGCCAGCAGCCCTCATAGGGCAGGGGGCTATGGCTACACCTTC.

CDR3 protein: CSVGDRGYTF. CDR3 coding DNA: TGCAGCGTGGGGGACCGTGGCTACACCTTC. The chain employs TRBV29-1 and TRBJ1-2; D perhaps matches TRBD1 (5 bases). Germline-derived CDR1 and CDR2 are SQVTM and ANQGSEA. The CDR3 has 10 residues. The V gene lost 6 bases and the J gene lost 7 bases, with 9 bases spanning the gap.

By sample fraction, this clone is hyperexpanded. The rearrangement uses TRBV7-9 and TRBJ1-2; perhaps TRBD1 as D (5 bases). Germline V CDR1 and CDR2: SEHNR, FQNEAQ (reference sequence). The V end was cut by 5 bases, the J end by 8 bases, with 12 bases between. CDR3 length equals 12 residues. CDR3 DNA sequence: TGTGCCAGCAGCCCCGGGGGTTGGGGCTACACCTTC. It is translated as CASSPGGWGYTF.

The chain carries TRBV6-1 and TRBJ2-1, with D possibly matching TRBD2 (7 bases). There are 14 residues in the CDR3. Germline V gene lookup returns CDR1 MNHNS and CDR2 SASEGT. Written as DNA, the CDR3 is TGTGCGGGGGGGCGGGTCAGTCTGGGCAATGAGCAGTTCTTC. Protein: CAGGRVSLGNEQFF.

The chain carries TRBV20-1 and TRBJ1-2; TRBD1 is a possible D gene (6 bases). V gave up 6 bases and J gave up 4 bases, with 9 bases separating them. CDR1 is DFQATT and CDR2 is SNEGSKA in the germline V gene (reference sequence). This CDR3 is 11 amino acids long. The CDR3 here is CSAGGGYGYTF. DNA for the CDR3: TGCAGTGCCGGAGGGGGCTATGGCTACACCTTC.

V usage is TRBV2 and J usage is TRBJ1-2; D is unresolved. The CDR3 length is 13 residues. Trimming shortened V by 1 base and J by 4 bases, and 7 bases separated the two germline ends. Looked up from germline, CDR1 is SNHLY and CDR2 is FYNNEI. CDR3 in amino acids: CASSEGRAYGYTF. CDR3 bases: TGTGCCAGCAGTGAAGGGCGGGCCTATGGCTACACCTTC.

V usage is TRBV20-1 and J usage is TRBJ2-3, with TRBD2 as a possible D gene (5 bases). Trimming pared 6 bases from V and 6 bases from J, leaving 10 bases between. Germline CDR1 reads DFQATT; CDR2 reads SNEGSKA (reference sequence). The CDR3 extends over 11 amino acids. The CDR3 spells CSAATRDTQYF. As DNA, the CDR3 is TGCAGTGCCGCTACTAGGGATACGCAGTATTTT.